The entry below describes one T cell receptor beta chain. The data were taken from a study of blood T cell repertoires in COVID-19. Whole-study context: Researchers got acute and convalescent COVID-19 samples from the United States, Italy and Spain. From T cells, B-cell-depleted T cells, or PBMCs came the material, which was cDNA or gDNA.

Trimming took off 6 bases at V and 7 bases at J, with 18 bases between the two ends. The CDR3 spans 15 residues. Looked up from germline, CDR1 is KGHDR and CDR2 is SFDVKD. Sequenced by immunoSEQ multiplex PCR; TCRdb stores in-frame clones only, minus some. The data contain about 340,000 clones, around nine tenths of them singletons. Patients at the Seattle site were enrolled during active infection and followed longitudinally. The specimen was peripheral blood. The source of this sequence is a woman aged 70 to 79 with COVID-19, enrolled during active disease. This chain joins TRBV24-1 and TRBJ2-1, with a weak D call TRBD1 (7 bases). CDR3 DNA sequence: TGTGCCACCAGTCCGCGGCAGGGGGGAACGAATGAGCAGTTCTTC. Translating gives CATSPRQGGTNEQFF.